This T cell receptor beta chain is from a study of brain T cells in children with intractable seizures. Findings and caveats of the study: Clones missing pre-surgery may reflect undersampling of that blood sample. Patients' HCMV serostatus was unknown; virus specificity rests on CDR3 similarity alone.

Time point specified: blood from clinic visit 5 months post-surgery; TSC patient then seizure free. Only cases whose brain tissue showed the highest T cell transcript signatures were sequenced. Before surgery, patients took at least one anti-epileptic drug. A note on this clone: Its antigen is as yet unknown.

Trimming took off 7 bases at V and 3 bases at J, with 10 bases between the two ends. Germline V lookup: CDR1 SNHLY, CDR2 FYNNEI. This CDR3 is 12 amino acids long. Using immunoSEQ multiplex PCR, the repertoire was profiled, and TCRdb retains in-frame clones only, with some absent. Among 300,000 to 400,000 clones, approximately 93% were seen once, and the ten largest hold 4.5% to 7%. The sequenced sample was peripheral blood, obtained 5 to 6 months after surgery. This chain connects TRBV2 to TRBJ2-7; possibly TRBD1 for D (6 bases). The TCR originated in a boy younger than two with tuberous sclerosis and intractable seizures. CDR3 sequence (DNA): TGTGCCAGCAAAAGGGGGAACTACGAGCAGTACTTC. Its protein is CASKRGNYEQYF.